The 3 T cell receptor beta chains below all came from one sample that was sequenced in a study of blood T cell repertoires in COVID-19. Sequencing used immunoSEQ multiplex PCR; TCRdb keeps in-frame clones, though not all of them. The sample lists a few hundred thousand clones; roughly nine tenths were seen once. The material sequenced was peripheral blood. The receptors come from a young man who had recovered from COVID-19.

The rearrangement joins TRBV12-3 or TRBV12-4 to TRBJ1-2; D gene ambiguous. Deletions cut 0 bases from V and 8 bases from J, with 10 bases between. This CDR3 spans 13 amino acids. DNA for the CDR3: TGTGCCAGCAGTTTAGCGCCGGAGGACGGCTACACCTTC. Amino acids: CASSLAPEDGYTF.

The table lists this clone with a count of one. The CDR3 DNA is TGTGCCAGCAGTTTAAAGAGTTCAGGGTACGAGCAGTACTTC. Translating it yields CASSLKSSGYEQYF. This chain links TRBV27 with TRBJ2-7, with a weak D call TRBD1 (5 bases). Trimming pared 2 bases from V and 4 bases from J, leaving 12 bases between. The CDR3 has 14 amino acids. Germline CDR1 reads MNHEY; CDR2 reads SMNVEV (reference sequence).

The chain carries TRBV6-6 and TRBJ2-7; D might be TRBD1 (5 bases). CDR3 length: 16 residues. Germline CDR1 MNHNY, CDR2 SVGAGI (reference sequence). With 8 bases removed from V and 6 bases from J, the gap between germline ends came to 26 bases. CDR3 nucleotide sequence: TGTGCCAGCCTTGCAGTCGGGTTCGCCAGGGATGGCGAGCAGTACTTC. It encodes CASLAVGFARDGEQYF.